This T cell receptor beta chain was identified during a study of shared clonotypes between healthy human individuals. In the authors' workflow: With immunoSEQ giving junction-only sequences and no quality scores, filtering differed. Here immunoSEQ multiplex PCR was the method, and the copy in TCRdb shows in-frame clones only, minus some. The D gene and trimming were derived from the DNA, and the V and J assignments and clone size from that table. The sample shows some 900,000 clones, 60% to 85% of them seen only once. This CDR3 is 13 amino acids long. Germline V CDR1 and CDR2: SGHRS, YFSETQ. The ends were cut back, 5 bases at V and 11 bases at J, with 19 bases in the middle. This clone was recorded many times. Its antigen is unidentified. Overall study results and limits: Naive CD4 clonotypes were shared across several donors at around 5%.

This TCR came from a man aged 18 to 30 in good health. The material sequenced was memory CD4+ T cells sorted from blood. The subset: CD45RA-negative fraction. The V call is TRBV5-1, the J call TRBJ1-1, with D tentatively TRBD1 (5 bases). CDR3 in DNA: TGCGCCAGCAGTTCCGGGACTCTCTCAGTCGCTTTCTTT. It is translated as CASSSGTLSVAFF.